This T cell receptor (beta chain) was recorded in a study of shared clonotypes between healthy human individuals. General observations from the study: An effect of sequencing depth on clonotype sharing among donors was expected. Clonotypes not shared had lower generation probabilities than those common to all four donors.

Concerning this clone itself: The antigen is unknown.

Terminally differentiated effector memory CD45RA+ cells were excluded by CCR7 positive selection of CD45RO-negative cells. Donation came from healthy HIV-negative adults that had no recent acute infections or vaccinations. Sequenced by immunoSEQ multiplex PCR; TCRdb stores in-frame clones only, minus some. The sample lists about 580,000 clones, more than 95% occurring once. The V segment lost 3 bases and the J segment 2 bases; nucleotides outside the gene matches: 4. The CDR3 is made up of 15 amino acids. The germline V gene encodes CDR1 SGHTA and CDR2 FQGNSA. The receptor was isolated from a man aged 30 to 45 in good health. What was sequenced was naive CD8+ T cells sorted from blood. J is TRBJ2-3 and V is TRBV7-2, with 8 nucleotides matching TRBD2. The CDR3 DNA follows: TGTGCCAGCAGCTTTACTAGCGGACACACAGATACGCAGTATTTT. As protein: CASSFTSGHTDTQYF.